One sample yielded the 7 T cell receptor beta chains listed below, sequenced in a study of vaccination effects on CD4 cells after COVID-19. Clones were read by immunoSEQ multiplex PCR, and TCRdb kept only the in-frame ones, dropping some. The table shows 60,000 to 90,000 clones, with around 81% occurring only once. For these receptors, no antigen is known. Sequencing in the ViraFEST assay came after antigen-specific CD4+ T cells had been expanded with viral peptide pools, which were used to stimulate PBMC. With approximately ten days of culture completed, CD4+ T cells were isolated. Each participant was administered two doses of either the BNT162b2 or the mRNA-1273 vaccine. The starting material was CD4+ T cells from PBMCs cultured with HCoV-229E spike peptides, obtained after COVID-19 vaccination. The receptors were gathered from a human donor who received a COVID-19 vaccine.

V usage is TRBV5-1 and J usage is TRBJ2-5; D unresolved. The V end was cut by 5 bases, the J end by 2 bases, with 10 bases between. Per the germline V gene, CDR1 is SGHRS and CDR2 is YFSETQ. The CDR3 length is 13 residues. DNA of the CDR3: TGCGCCAGCAGAAGGTTTTGGCAAGAGACCCAGTACTTC. Encoded protein: CASRRFWQETQYF.

This rearrangement joins TRBV12-3 or TRBV12-4 to TRBJ1-1; 9 bases match TRBD1. The CDR3 is 13 residues long. V lost 10 bases, J lost 4 bases, and 7 bases stayed unmatched. CDR3 sequence: CAIQGDRVTEAFF. As DNA, the CDR3 is TGTGCCATCCAGGGGGACAGGGTCACTGAAGCTTTCTTT.

The chain carries TRBV7-9 and TRBJ1-6, with a tentative D call TRBD1 (6 bases). The germline V gene encodes CDR1 SEHNR and CDR2 FQNEAQ (reference sequence). The CDR3 consists of 15 residues. V shed 3 bases and J shed 10 bases, with 16 bases lying between them. This chain's CDR3 is CASSLQGPGGSPLHF. CDR3 sequence (DNA): TGTGCCAGCAGCTTGCAGGGACCTGGGGGCTCACCCCTCCACTTT.

The CDR3 protein is CSASAFGGNQPQHF. The CDR3 DNA follows: TGCAGTGCTAGTGCGTTCGGGGGCAATCAGCCCCAGCATTTT. The chain employs TRBV20-1 and TRBJ1-5; no clear D gene. This CDR3 contains 14 residues. V was cut by 3 bases and J by 2 bases, with 11 bases left in between. Germline CDR1 and CDR2: DFQATT and SNEGSKA (reference sequence).

The V and J genes are TRBV2 and TRBJ2-5; D gene ambiguous. The germline CDR1 and CDR2 sequences are SNHLY and FYNNEI. The germline V and J ends were trimmed by 5 bases and 5 bases, with 9 bases remaining between them. The CDR3 spans 12 residues. CDR3 in DNA: TGTGCCAGCAGTCAAACATACGAGACCCAGTACTTC. This codes for CASSQTYETQYF.

V usage is TRBV5-8 and J usage is TRBJ2-3; D is tentatively TRBD1 or TRBD2 (5 bases each). The V end was cut by 7 bases, the J end by 0 bases, with 24 bases between. Germline V gives CDR1 SGHTS, CDR2 YDEGEE. This CDR3 has 18 residues. The DNA for the CDR3 is TGTGCCAGCCCCATTTCTTGGGACGGACTTAAAAGCACAGATACGCAGTATTTT. Translating it yields CASPISWDGLKSTDTQYF.

The rearrangement uses TRBV6-5 and TRBJ2-7; TRBD2 matches at 8 bases. The CDR3 totals 14 residues. Germline values: CDR1 MNHEY, CDR2 SVGAGI. J gave up 0 bases and V 10 bases, and 8 bases lay outside the gene matches. The CDR3 DNA reads TGTGCCACCACAGCGGGGGCCTACTCCTACGAGCAGTACGTC. It yields the protein CATTAGAYSYEQYV.